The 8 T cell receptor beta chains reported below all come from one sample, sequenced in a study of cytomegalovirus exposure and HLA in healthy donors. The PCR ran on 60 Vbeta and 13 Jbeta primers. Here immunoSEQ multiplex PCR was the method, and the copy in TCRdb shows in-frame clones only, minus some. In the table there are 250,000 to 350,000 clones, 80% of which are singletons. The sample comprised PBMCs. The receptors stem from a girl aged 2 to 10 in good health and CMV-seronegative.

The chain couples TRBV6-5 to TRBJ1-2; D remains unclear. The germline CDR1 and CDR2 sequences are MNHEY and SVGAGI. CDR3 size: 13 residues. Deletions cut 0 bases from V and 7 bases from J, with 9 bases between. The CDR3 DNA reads TGTGCCAGCAGTTACTCGGGCCAGACTGGCTACACCTTC. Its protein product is CASSYSGQTGYTF.

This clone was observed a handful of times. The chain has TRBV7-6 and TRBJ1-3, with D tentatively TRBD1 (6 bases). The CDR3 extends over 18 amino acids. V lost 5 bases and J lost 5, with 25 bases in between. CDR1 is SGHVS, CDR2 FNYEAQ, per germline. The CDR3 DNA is TGTGCCAGCAGCCCGCGGAGGCCCGAGGGGAGGGGGAGAAACACCATATATTTT. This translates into CASSPRRPEGRGRNTIYF.

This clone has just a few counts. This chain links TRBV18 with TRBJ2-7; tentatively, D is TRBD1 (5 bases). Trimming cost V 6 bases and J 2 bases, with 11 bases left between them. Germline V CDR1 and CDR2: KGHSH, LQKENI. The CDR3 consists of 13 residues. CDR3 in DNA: TGTGCCAGCTCCTCACAGGCGACCTACGAGCAGTACTTC. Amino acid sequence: CASSSQATYEQYF.

The CDR3 DNA follows: TGCAGCGTTTGTCGTAGCGGGAGATCCGAGCAGTACTTC. Protein product: CSVCRSGRSEQYF. The V and J genes are TRBV29-1 and TRBJ2-7, with 9 positions matching TRBD2. The CDR3 loop spans 13 amino acids. Germline V gene sequence: CDR1 SQVTM, CDR2 ANQGSEA. With V trimmed by 5 bases and J by 6 bases, 8 bases remained unmatched.

CDR3 residues: CAITREGGRDGYTF. The CDR3 DNA reads as TGTGCCATCACTCGCGAAGGAGGGAGGGATGGCTACACCTTC. The chain is built from TRBV10-3 and TRBJ1-2; D is unclear. Germline lookup yields CDR1 ENHRY and CDR2 SYGVKD. Trimming took off 7 bases at V and 6 bases at J, with 18 bases between the two ends. The CDR3 sequence is 14 residues long.

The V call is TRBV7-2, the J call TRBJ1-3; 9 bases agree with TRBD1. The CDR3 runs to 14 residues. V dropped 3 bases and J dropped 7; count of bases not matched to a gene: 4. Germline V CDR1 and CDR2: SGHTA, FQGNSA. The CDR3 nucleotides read TGTGCCAGCAGCTTCAGGACAGGGGAGAACACCATATATTTT. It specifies CASSFRTGENTIYF.

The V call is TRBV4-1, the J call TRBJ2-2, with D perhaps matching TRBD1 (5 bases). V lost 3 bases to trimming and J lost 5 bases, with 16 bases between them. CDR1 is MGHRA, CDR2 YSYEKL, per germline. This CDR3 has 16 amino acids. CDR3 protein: CASSHELPKGTGELFF. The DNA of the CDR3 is TGCGCCAGCAGCCATGAATTACCCAAGGGGACCGGGGAGCTGTTTTTT.

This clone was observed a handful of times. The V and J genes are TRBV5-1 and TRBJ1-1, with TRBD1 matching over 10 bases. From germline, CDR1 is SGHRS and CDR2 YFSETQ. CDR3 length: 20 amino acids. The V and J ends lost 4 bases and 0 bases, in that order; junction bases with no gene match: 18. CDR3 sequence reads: CASSPGPGTGALRVNTEAFF. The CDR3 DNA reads TGCGCCAGCAGCCCAGGGCCCGGGACAGGGGCTTTGAGAGTGAACACTGAAGCTTTCTTT. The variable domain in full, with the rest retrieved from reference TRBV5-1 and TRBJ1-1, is KAGVTQTPRYLIKTRGQQVTLSCSPISGHRSVSWYQQTPGQGLQFLFEYFSETQRNKGNFPGRFSGRQFSNSRSEMNVSTLELGDSALYLCASSPGPGTGALRVNTEAFFGQGTRLTVV.